This T cell receptor beta chain was recovered during a study of T cell changes during pregnancy in multiple sclerosis. J was trimmed by 0 bases and V by 3 bases; bases with no gene match: 4. Germline V CDR1 and CDR2: SGHAT, FQNNGV. The length of the CDR3 is 15 residues. Worth noting for this clone: Other DNA sequences in the same sample also yield this CDR3.

The data were produced by immunoSEQ multiplex PCR, yet TCRdb's version contains in-frame clones alone and is incomplete. The repertoire holds about 40,000 clones, with about 94% as singletons. The source of this sequence is a female donor with multiple sclerosis, enrolled in a pregnancy study. The rearrangement joins TRBV11-2 to TRBJ2-5; 7 positions match TRBD1. The sample consisted of peripheral blood, taken in the third trimester of pregnancy. CDR3 amino acids: CASSLGDRDQETQYF. The CDR3 DNA reads TGTGCCAGCAGCTTGGGAGACAGGGACCAAGAGACCCAGTACTTC.